Listed here are 27 T cell receptor beta chains from one sample, sequenced in a study of T-cell memory formation after mild COVID-19. One entry per CDR3 protein, called by TCRdb with MiXCR from the 5' RACE reads. The sample contains about 240,000 distinct CDR3 sequences, approximately 10% of which appear only once. Material: PBMCs or a T cell subset sorted from them (not recorded which). Receptors originate from a man aged 18-30 years who had mild COVID-19 (a few samples of this study predate the infection). Cell type and time point are not known.

This clonotype turned up a few times. The J gene is TRBJ2-1, the V gene TRBV18; 11 bases are a match to TRBD2. After removal of 2 bases from V and 4 bases from J, the junction contained 13 bases not matched to a gene. CDR1 is KGHSH and CDR2 is LQKENI in the germline V gene. The CDR3 length is 19 residues. The CDR3 nucleotides are TGTGCCAGCTCACCATTTGACCCGGGACTAGCGGCGGTATACAATGAGCAGTTCTTC. Translating gives CASSPFDPGLAAVYNEQFF.

The J gene is TRBJ2-7, the V gene TRBV7-2; TRBD1 matches at 10 bases. Per germline, CDR1 SGHTA and CDR2 FQGNSA. The CDR3 extends over 14 amino acids. J was trimmed by 6 bases and V by 3 bases; bases with no gene match: 5. This CDR3 reads CASSFRQGAGEQYF. The CDR3 coding sequence is TGTGCCAGCAGCTTCCGACAGGGGGCTGGCGAGCAGTACTTC.

The J gene is TRBJ2-2, the V gene TRBV10-3; 7 nucleotides match TRBD2. Germline V CDR1 and CDR2: ENHRY, SYGVKD. The junction had 2 bases not matched to a gene; V was cut back by 2 bases and J by 5 bases. The length of the CDR3 is 14 residues. This CDR3 is CAISERGETGELFF. The CDR3 region has the DNA TGTGCCATCAGTGAGCGGGGGGAGACCGGGGAGCTGTTTTTT.

This chain links TRBV29-1 with TRBJ1-6; D might be TRBD1 (5 bases). V lost 7 bases and J lost 9, with 22 bases in between. The CDR3 runs 15 residues. Looked up from germline, CDR1 is SQVTM and CDR2 is ANQGSEA. CDR3 region: CSASEGFGITSPLHF. CDR3 DNA: TGCAGCGCCTCAGAGGGGTTCGGAATAACTTCACCCCTCCACTTT. The full variable domain, in which reference TRBV29-1 and TRBJ1-6 provide the parts outside the CDR3, is SAVISQKPSRDICQRGTSLTIQCQVDSQVTMMFWYRQQPGQSLTLIATANQGSEATYESGFVIDKFPISRPNLTFSTLTVSNMSPEDSSIYLCSASEGFGITSPLHFGNGTRLTVT.

This chain uses TRBV12-3 or TRBV12-4 with TRBJ2-1; D not certain. CDR3 length: 15 amino acids. Trimming took 5 bases from V and 7 from J, leaving 18 bases between them. The CDR3 bases are TGTGCCAGCAGTCCCCCTCAGGTGGTGGAGAATGAGCAGTTCTTC. Translated: CASSPPQVVENEQFF.

This clonotype appeared many times. At one of its ends the junction is not consistent with the germline gene, which may arise from a read error. The chain combines TRBV5-1 with TRBJ2-1; D is unresolved. Looked up from germline, CDR1 is SGHRS and CDR2 is YFSETQ. The CDR3 length is 15 residues. CDR3 region: CASSETSPDPNKQFF. DNA of the CDR3: TGCGCCAGCAGCGAAACGTCTCCGGACCCCAATAAGCAGTTCTTC.

Many counts were recorded for this clonotype. This chain joins TRBV12-3 or TRBV12-4 and TRBJ1-1, with 7 bases aligning to TRBD1. The CDR3 contains 13 residues. With 6 bases clipped from V and 4 bases from J, the junction kept 5 bases outside the gene matches. The CDR3 DNA sequence: TGTGCCAGCAGATCCGGGACAGTCACTGAAGCTTTCTTT. It encodes CASRSGTVTEAFF.

In this sample, this clonotype turned up once. The chain combines TRBV25-1 with TRBJ1-2; the D gene is possibly TRBD1 (6 bases). V was pared by 8 bases and J by 4 bases, with 14 bases between. This CDR3 spans 13 amino acids. Germline-derived CDR1 and CDR2 are MGHDK and SYGVNS. The CDR3 is CASDTGSGYGYTF. CDR3 sequence (DNA): TGTGCCAGCGATACAGGGAGTGGCTATGGCTACACCTTC.

The rearrangement uses TRBV9 and TRBJ2-5; 8 nucleotides match TRBD2. V trimming: 1 base; J trimming: 3 bases; junction bases outside the gene matches: 5. Germline CDR1 is SGDLS and CDR2 is YYNGEE. This CDR3 spans 15 amino acids. CDR3 loop: CASSVIAGPKETQYF. The CDR3 bases are TGTGCCAGCAGCGTAATAGCGGGGCCGAAAGAGACCCAGTACTTC.

The sample holds a few counts of this clonotype. The genes are TRBV5-1 and TRBJ2-3; D gene ambiguous. The V and J ends lost 1 base and 14 bases respectively, with 20 bases between them. The CDR3 is 14 residues long. Germline V CDR1 and CDR2: SGHRS, YFSETQ. CDR3 residues: CASSLYPSEPPGYF. The CDR3, as DNA: TGCGCCAGCAGCTTGTATCCATCTGAGCCCCCCGGGTATTTT.

The chain recombines TRBV20-1 with TRBJ2-1; 8 positions match TRBD2. CDR1 is DFQATT and CDR2 is SNEGSKA in the germline V gene (reference sequence). This CDR3 has 15 amino acids. J lost 5 bases, V lost 5 bases, and 11 bases had no gene match. CDR3 sequence reads: CSALKRGTWNNEQFF. In nucleotides, the CDR3 is TGCAGTGCTCTGAAGCGGGGGACTTGGAACAATGAGCAGTTCTTC.

This clonotype occurred a few times. The rearrangement links TRBV4-3 to TRBJ1-2; D unresolved. This CDR3 is 14 amino acids long. CDR1 is LGHNA and CDR2 is YSLEER in the germline V gene. Trimming left V 0 bases short and J 3 bases short, with 8 bases between. Here the CDR3 reads CASSQDWADYGYTF. CDR3 in DNA: TGCGCCAGCAGCCAAGACTGGGCCGACTATGGCTACACCTTC.

The rearrangement links TRBV12-3 or TRBV12-4 to TRBJ2-5, with 9 nucleotides matching TRBD1. The J segment lost 5 bases and the V segment lost 5 bases, leaving 9 bases of the junction unmatched. The length of the CDR3 is 15 residues. The CDR3 DNA sequence: TGTGCCAGCAGTACCGGACAGGGGAACGGGGAGACCCAGTACTTC. Its translation: CASSTGQGNGETQYF.

This sequence joins TRBV29-1 and TRBJ1-2, with TRBD1 as a possible D gene (5 bases). Trimming stripped 6 bases from V and 6 bases from J, with 11 bases between. Germline V CDR1 and CDR2: SQVTM, ANQGSEA. The CDR3 is made up of 11 amino acids. CDR3 sequence: CSVSGSDGYTF. The CDR3 DNA reads TGCAGCGTATCAGGGTCGGATGGCTACACCTTC.

The rearrangement links TRBV10-3 to TRBJ2-1; D is uncertain. Germline assignment: CDR1 ENHRY and CDR2 SYGVKD. The CDR3 has 12 amino acids. With 5 bases removed from V and 10 bases from J, the gap between germline ends came to 12 bases. The CDR3 DNA reads as TGTGCCATCAGTTCCCTGGGGATGGAGCAGTTCTTC. It codes for CAISSLGMEQFF.

The chain couples TRBV7-9 to TRBJ1-1; D is unclear. CDR1 is SEHNR and CDR2 is FQNEAQ in the germline V gene (reference sequence). Trimming shortened V by 1 base and J by 11 bases, and 8 bases separated the two germline ends. This CDR3 has 11 residues. CDR3 in amino acids: CASSLGNGAFF. The DNA for the CDR3 is TGTGCCAGCAGCTTAGGGAACGGGGCTTTCTTT.

The rearrangement uses TRBV12-3 or TRBV12-4 and TRBJ1-4; possibly TRBD1 for D (6 bases). Trimming took 7 bases from V and 3 from J, leaving 15 bases between them. The CDR3 contains 15 residues. Here the CDR3 DNA reads TGTGCCAGCACCTCAGCACAGGGCGCTAATGAAAAACTGTTTTTT. As protein: CASTSAQGANEKLFF.

This clonotype showed up many times. The chain is built from TRBV5-1 and TRBJ1-6, with 9 nucleotides matching TRBD1. The CDR3 runs 16 residues. Trimming took 4 bases from V and 7 from J; bases not matched to a gene: 9. Per germline, CDR1 SGHRS and CDR2 YFSETQ. DNA of the CDR3: TGCGCCAGCAGCCAATGGGACAGGGACCGGAATTCACCCCTCCACTTT. Its protein product is CASSQWDRDRNSPLHF.

This clonotype was counted between two and nine times. The chain joins TRBV7-9 to TRBJ2-5; D is unclear. CDR3 size: 13 residues. Between the trimmed V and J ends, which lost 3 bases and 3 bases, there was a span of 8 bases. Looked up from germline, CDR1 is SEHNR and CDR2 is FQNEAQ (reference sequence). CDR3 residues: CASSFVGEETQYF. CDR3 DNA sequence: TGTGCCAGCAGCTTTGTTGGGGAAGAGACCCAGTACTTC.

At least ten counts were recorded for this clonotype. This chain connects TRBV3-1 to TRBJ1-1; D uncertain. Germline V gives CDR1 LGHDT, CDR2 YNNKEL (reference sequence). The CDR3 sequence is 12 residues long. Trimming removed 2 bases from V and 6 bases from J, with 7 bases in between. CDR3 nucleotides: TGTGCCAGCAGCCAAAGACGGGCTGAAGCTTTCTTT. This codes for CASSQRRAEAFF.

The rearrangement uses TRBV2 and TRBJ2-2; D remains unclear. This CDR3 region has 13 residues. V lost 8 bases, J lost 0 bases, and 7 bases lay in between. Looked up from germline, CDR1 is SNHLY and CDR2 is FYNNEI. The CDR3 spells CASGQANTGELFF. The CDR3 bases are TGTGCCAGCGGCCAGGCGAACACCGGGGAGCTGTTTTTT. The full variable domain, with the rest looked up from reference TRBV2 and TRBJ2-2, is EPEVTQTPSHQVTQMGQEVILRCVPISNHLYFYWYRQILGQKVEFLVSFYNNEISEKSEIFDDQFSVERPDGSNFTLKIRSTKLEDSAMYFCASGQANTGELFFGEGSRLTVL.

This clonotype has ten or more counts. This sequence joins TRBV7-9 and TRBJ2-1; D is undetermined. Trimming left V 5 bases short and J 4 bases short, with 9 bases between. CDR1 and CDR2 from the germline V gene are SEHNR and FQNEAQ (reference sequence). This CDR3 spans 13 amino acids. The CDR3 region has the DNA TGTGCCAGCAGCCAGGCAAGTTACAATGAGCAGTTCTTC. Protein product: CASSQASYNEQFF. The full variable domain, its missing parts supplied by reference TRBV7-9 and TRBJ2-1, is DTGVSQNPRHKITKRGQNVTFRCDPISEHNRLYWYRQTLGQGPEFLTYFQNEAQLEKSRLLSDRFSAERPKGSFSTLEIQRTEQGDSAMYLCASSQASYNEQFFGPGTRLTVL.

The V call is TRBV18, the J call TRBJ1-2, with 8 bases matching TRBD1. With V trimmed by 2 bases and J by 4 bases, 3 bases remained unmatched. Germline V gene lookup returns CDR1 KGHSH and CDR2 LQKENI. This CDR3 contains 14 residues. CDR3 bases: TGTGCCAGCTCACCAAGCACAGGGGGCTATGGCTACACCTTC. Protein product: CASSPSTGGYGYTF.

The chain carries TRBV4-3 and TRBJ1-2; no reliable D call. Germline-derived CDR1 and CDR2 are LGHNA and YSLEER. V was cut by 0 bases and J by 4 bases, with 15 bases left in between. The CDR3 contains 16 residues. The CDR3 region is CASSQDWPGSLYGYTF. The DNA of the CDR3 is TGCGCCAGCAGCCAAGATTGGCCGGGTAGCCTCTATGGCTACACCTTC.

The sample holds a few counts of this clonotype. V usage is TRBV20-1 and J usage is TRBJ2-5; D is perhaps TRBD2 (6 bases). Germline V gene data show CDR1 as DFQATT and CDR2 as SNEGSKA (reference sequence). The CDR3 contains 14 residues. Trimming took 6 bases from V and 3 from J, leaving 17 bases between them. CDR3 sequence reads: CSAAGAGLEETQYF. CDR3 sequence (DNA): TGCAGTGCAGCTGGGGCGGGGCTCGAAGAGACCCAGTACTTC.

This clonotype was seen ten or more times. The CDR3 loop reads CASSGRAGGPGVETQYF. The CDR3 nucleotides read TGTGCCAGCAGCGGCCGGGCGGGGGGGCCAGGAGTAGAGACCCAGTACTTC. The V call is TRBV5-4, the J call TRBJ2-5; 9 nucleotides match TRBD2. CDR3 size: 17 residues. CDR1 is SGHNT, CDR2 YYREEE, per germline (reference sequence). The junction had 14 bases not matched to a gene; V was cut back by 4 bases and J by 4 bases.

The chain has TRBV12-3 or TRBV12-4 and TRBJ1-6; D is undetermined. The V end lost 9 bases, the J end lost 8 bases, and 20 bases lay between the germline ends. The CDR3 totals 15 residues. The CDR3 loop is CASSGRRLIHSPLHF. In nucleotides, the CDR3 is TGTGCCAGTTCGGGCCGCCGCCTTATCCATTCACCCCTCCACTTT.